The 14 T cell receptor beta chains below all came from one sample that was sequenced in a study of cytomegalovirus exposure and HLA in healthy donors. Researchers ran the PCR with 60 Vbeta and 13 Jbeta primers. Assay used: immunoSEQ multiplex PCR; TCRdb lists only in-frame clones, some missing. Seen here are about 150,000 clones, approximately 72% observed once, and the top ten hold approximately 2.8%. Sequences were obtained from PBMCs. Receptors were obtained from a man aged 18-30 years in good health and CMV-seronegative.

The chain uses TRBV14 and TRBJ2-5, with 7 bases matching TRBD1. The V segment lost 8 bases and the J segment 1 base; nucleotides outside the gene matches: 1. This CDR3 region has 12 residues. CDR1 is SGHDN and CDR2 is FVKESK in the germline V gene. The CDR3 nucleotides read TGTGCCAGCCGACAGGGCCAAGAGACCCAGTACTTC. It specifies CASRQGQETQYF.

In DNA, the CDR3 is TGTGCCAGCGCTAGGGGAATGGATGGCTACACCTTC. Its translation: CASARGMDGYTF. J is TRBJ1-2 and V is TRBV6-5; tentatively, D is TRBD1 (5 bases). Germline CDR1 and CDR2: MNHEY and SVGAGI. This CDR3 region has 12 residues. V was pared by 8 bases and J by 6 bases, with 13 bases between.

V and J are TRBV5-6 and TRBJ2-1; 14 bases fit TRBD2. Trimming removed 7 bases from V and 0 bases from J; junction bases left unmatched: 6. CDR3 length: 17 residues. The V gene's germline CDR1 is SGHDT and CDR2 YYEEEE. The CDR3 nucleotides are TGTGCCAGCTGGGGGACTAGCGGGGGCCCCTCCTACAATGAGCAGTTCTTC. The encoded protein is CASWGTSGGPSYNEQFF.

In DNA form, the CDR3 reads TGTGCCAGCAGCTTAGTGGGGCGCACTGAAGCTTTCTTT. This gives the protein CASSLVGRTEAFF. The chain couples TRBV7-9 to TRBJ1-1, with D perhaps matching TRBD1 (5 bases). Trimming removed 1 base at V and 4 bases at J, with 7 bases between. Per the germline V gene, CDR1 is SEHNR and CDR2 is FQNEAQ (reference sequence). The CDR3 extends over 13 amino acids.

This chain connects TRBV28 to TRBJ1-1, with D maybe TRBD1 (6 bases). CDR3 length: 15 residues. Trimming removed 5 bases from V and 4 bases from J, with 17 bases in between. From germline, CDR1 is MDHEN and CDR2 SYDVKM. The CDR3 here is CASSDWTERSTEAFF. For the CDR3, the DNA is TGTGCCAGCAGTGATTGGACAGAAAGGAGCACTGAAGCTTTCTTT.

V is TRBV19 and J is TRBJ1-2; no clear D gene. Germline lookup yields CDR1 LNHDA and CDR2 SQIVND (reference sequence). Between the trimmed V and J ends, which lost 0 bases and 4 bases, there was a span of 6 bases. The CDR3 covers 13 residues. CDR3 sequence reads: CASSIDGTYGYTF. The CDR3 nucleotides read TGTGCCAGTAGTATAGACGGTACCTATGGCTACACCTTC.

The sample holds a few counts of this clone. The chain is built from TRBV5-1 and TRBJ2-1; TRBD2 matches 14 bases. Germline CDR1 reads SGHRS; CDR2 reads YFSETQ. This CDR3 is built from 20 residues. After removal of 0 bases from V and 0 bases from J, the junction contained 8 bases not matched to a gene. CDR3 sequence (DNA): TGCGCCAGCAGCTTGGCCGGGGGACTAGCGGGGGTGAGCTCCTACAATGAGCAGTTCTTC. Translated, it gives CASSLAGGLAGVSSYNEQFF. Full variable domain (remainder filled in from reference TRBV5-1 and TRBJ2-1): KAGVTQTPRYLIKTRGQQVTLSCSPISGHRSVSWYQQTPGQGLQFLFEYFSETQRNKGNFPGRFSGRQFSNSRSEMNVSTLELGDSALYLCASSLAGGLAGVSSYNEQFFGPGTRLTVL.

This rearrangement joins TRBV9 to TRBJ2-1, with 8 bases that match TRBD1. Germline V lookup: CDR1 SGDLS, CDR2 YYNGEE. CDR3 length equals 15 residues. Trimming at V came to 2 bases and at J to 7 bases, leaving 8 bases not matched to a gene. CDR3 region: CASSVRQGLRNEQFF. DNA of the CDR3: TGTGCCAGCAGCGTCCGACAGGGGTTAAGAAATGAGCAGTTCTTC.

V and J are TRBV30 and TRBJ1-5, with 9 nucleotides matching TRBD1. CDR3 length: 14 residues. The germline CDR1 and CDR2 sequences are GTSNPN and SVGIG (reference sequence). The V segment lost 4 bases and the J segment 6 bases; nucleotides outside the gene matches: 7. The CDR3 loop is CAWNPTGGGQPQHF. The CDR3 DNA sequence: TGTGCCTGGAACCCCACAGGGGGCGGTCAGCCCCAGCATTTT. The variable domain in full, completed from reference TRBV30 and TRBJ1-5, reads SQTIHQWPATLVQPVGSPLSLECTVEGTSNPNLYWYRQAAGRGLQLLFYSVGIGQISSEVPQNLSASRPQDRQFILSSKKLLLSDSGFYLCAWNPTGGGQPQHFGDGTRLSIL.

This clone was recorded once. The genes are TRBV10-3 and TRBJ1-6, with 8 positions matching TRBD1. CDR1 ENHRY and CDR2 SYGVKD come from the germline V gene. V was clipped by 6 bases and J by 6 bases; unmatched bases: 1. CDR3 length equals 13 residues. CDR3 region: CAISGQGNSPLHF. The CDR3 DNA reads as TGTGCCATCAGCGGACAGGGTAATTCACCCCTCCACTTT.

J is TRBJ1-6 and V is TRBV5-5; TRBD1 aligns across 9 bases. The CDR3 consists of 15 residues. Unmatched junction bases numbered 7, after V lost 6 bases and J lost 6 bases. The germline CDR1 and CDR2 sequences are SGHKS and YYEKEE (reference sequence). The CDR3 DNA reads TGTGCCAGCAAGCAACAGGGGGCCACTAATTCACCCCTCCACTTT. As protein: CASKQQGATNSPLHF.

CDR3 bases: TGTGCCAGTAGTATAACATCGGCGGGGGGGTTCGCAGATACGCAGTATTTT. This sequence encodes CASSITSAGGFADTQYF. The chain has TRBV19 and TRBJ2-3; 9 bases agree with TRBD2. CDR1 is LNHDA and CDR2 is SQIVND in the germline V gene (reference sequence). The V and J ends lost 2 bases and 4 bases, in that order; junction bases with no gene match: 10. This CDR3 has 17 residues.

Here the CDR3 DNA reads TGTGCCAGCAGTTCTCAGGGCCTCCCCGGGGAGCTGTTTTTT. This codes for CASSSQGLPGELFF. The chain couples TRBV6-5 to TRBJ2-2; D perhaps matches TRBD1 (5 bases). The CDR3 is made up of 14 amino acids. Per the germline V gene, CDR1 is MNHEY and CDR2 is SVGAGI. Deletions cut 4 bases from V and 6 bases from J, with 12 bases between.

This clone appeared once. This chain connects TRBV10-3 to TRBJ1-6; TRBD1 might be the D (5 bases). The CDR3 totals 13 residues. CDR1 ENHRY and CDR2 SYGVKD come from the germline V gene. The germline V and J ends were trimmed by 10 bases and 13 bases, with 20 bases remaining between them. DNA for the CDR3: TGTGCCAACACACACGGGGAGGGGATGCCCCTCCACTTT. Translation: CANTHGEGMPLHF.